This TCR beta chain was sequenced during a study of PD-1 blockade in classical Hodgkin lymphoma. Study context: Each patient was given nivolumab 3 mg/kg through a vein every 2 weeks.

All the patients suffered relapse after autologous stem cell transplantation, and brentuximab vedotin exposure differed. Study-level points and caveats: Reported findings placed baseline TCR diversity lower in newly diagnosed patients (compared with healthy donors). Individuals who commenced nivolumab within less than 1 year of ASCT were excluded. Complete responders had baseline diversity similar to newly diagnosed patients.

For this clone: Its matching antigen is unknown.

Germline V gene lookup returns CDR1 SGHDT and CDR2 YYEEEE. The V and J ends lost 4 bases and 1 base, in that order; junction bases with no gene match: 8. The CDR3 covers 16 residues. Measured with immunoSEQ multiplex PCR; TCRdb has only the in-frame clones, and not every one. Among approximately 58,000 clones, about 91% were seen once, and the ten largest hold 10%. The receptor was isolated from a human donor with classical Hodgkin lymphoma. This chain uses TRBV5-6 with TRBJ2-3; TRBD2 matches at 8 bases. Sequencing used peripheral blood mononuclear cells (PBMCs), obtained before the second cycle of nivolumab. CDR3 DNA: TGTGCCAGCAGCCCGGGACTAGTAACCCGCACAGATACGCAGTATTTT. This translates into CASSPGLVTRTDTQYF.